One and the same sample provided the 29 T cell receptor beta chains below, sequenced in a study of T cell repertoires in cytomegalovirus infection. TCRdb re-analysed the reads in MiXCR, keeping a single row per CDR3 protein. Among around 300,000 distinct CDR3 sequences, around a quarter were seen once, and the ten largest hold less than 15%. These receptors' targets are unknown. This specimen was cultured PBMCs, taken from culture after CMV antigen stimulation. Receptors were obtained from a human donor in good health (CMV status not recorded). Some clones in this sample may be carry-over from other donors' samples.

The CDR3: CASSMVGAYQPQHF. In DNA form, the CDR3 reads TGTGCCAGTAGTATGGTTGGGGCCTATCAGCCCCAGCATTTT. The chain employs TRBV19 and TRBJ1-5; weak D call: TRBD1 (5 bases). Germline V gene lookup returns CDR1 LNHDA and CDR2 SQIVND (reference sequence). The germline V and J ends were trimmed by 3 bases and 5 bases, with 11 bases remaining between them. The CDR3 consists of 14 residues.

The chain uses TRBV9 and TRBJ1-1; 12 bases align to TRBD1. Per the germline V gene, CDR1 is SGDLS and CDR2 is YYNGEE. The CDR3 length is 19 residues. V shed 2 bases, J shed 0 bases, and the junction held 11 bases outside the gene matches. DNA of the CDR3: TGTGCCAGCAGCGTCAGCTCGGGACAGGGGGCTGGGGTGAACACTGAAGCTTTCTTT. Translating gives CASSVSSGQGAGVNTEAFF.

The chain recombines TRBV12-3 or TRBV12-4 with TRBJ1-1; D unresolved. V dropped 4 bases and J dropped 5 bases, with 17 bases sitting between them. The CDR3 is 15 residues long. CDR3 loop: CASSYTGPRWTEAFF. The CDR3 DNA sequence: TGTGCCAGCAGTTACACCGGACCGAGATGGACTGAAGCTTTCTTT.

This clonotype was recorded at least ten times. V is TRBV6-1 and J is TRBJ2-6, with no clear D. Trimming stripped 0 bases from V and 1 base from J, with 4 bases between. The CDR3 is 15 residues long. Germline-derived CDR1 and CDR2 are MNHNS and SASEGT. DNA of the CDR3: TGTGCCAGCAGTGAAGCAGGGTCTGGGGCCAACGTCCTGACTTTC. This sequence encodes CASSEAGSGANVLTF.

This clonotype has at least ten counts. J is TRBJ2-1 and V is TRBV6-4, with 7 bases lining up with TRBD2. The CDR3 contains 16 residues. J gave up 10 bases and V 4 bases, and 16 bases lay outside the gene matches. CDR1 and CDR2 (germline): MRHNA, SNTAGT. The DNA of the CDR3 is TGTGCCAGCAGTGTACAGTCCCGGGAGTTGGGGGGGGAGCAGTTCTTC. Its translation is CASSVQSRELGGEQFF.

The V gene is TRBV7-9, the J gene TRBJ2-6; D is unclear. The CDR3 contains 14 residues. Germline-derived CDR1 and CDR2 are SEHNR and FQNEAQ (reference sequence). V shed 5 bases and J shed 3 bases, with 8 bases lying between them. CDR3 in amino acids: CASSLPSGANVLTF. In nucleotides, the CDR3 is TGTGCCAGCAGCCTCCCTAGTGGGGCCAACGTCCTGACTTTC.

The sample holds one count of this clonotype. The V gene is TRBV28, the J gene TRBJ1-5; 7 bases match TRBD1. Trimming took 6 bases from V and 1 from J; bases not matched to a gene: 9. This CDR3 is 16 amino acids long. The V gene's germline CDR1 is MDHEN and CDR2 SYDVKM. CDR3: CASSPLSRGSNQPQHF. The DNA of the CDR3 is TGTGCCAGCAGCCCCTTGTCCAGGGGGAGCAATCAGCCCCAGCATTTT.

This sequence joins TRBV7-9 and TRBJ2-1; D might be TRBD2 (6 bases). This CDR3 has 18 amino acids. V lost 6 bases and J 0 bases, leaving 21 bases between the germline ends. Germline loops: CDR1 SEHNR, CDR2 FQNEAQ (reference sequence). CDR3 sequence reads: CASSLARDSDSSYNEQFF. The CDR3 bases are TGTGCCAGCAGTCTCGCTAGGGACTCCGACAGCTCCTACAATGAGCAGTTCTTC.

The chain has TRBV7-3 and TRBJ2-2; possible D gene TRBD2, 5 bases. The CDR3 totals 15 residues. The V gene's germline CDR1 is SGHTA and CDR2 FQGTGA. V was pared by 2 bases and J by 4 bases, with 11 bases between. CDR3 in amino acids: CASSLGSQFTGELFF. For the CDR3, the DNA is TGTGCCAGCAGCTTAGGGAGTCAGTTCACCGGGGAGCTGTTTTTT.

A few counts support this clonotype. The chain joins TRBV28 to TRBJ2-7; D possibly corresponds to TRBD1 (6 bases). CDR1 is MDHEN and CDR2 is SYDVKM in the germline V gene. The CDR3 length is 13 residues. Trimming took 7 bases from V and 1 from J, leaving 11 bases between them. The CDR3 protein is CASNPGQSYEQYF. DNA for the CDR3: TGTGCCAGCAACCCGGGACAATCCTACGAGCAGTACTTC. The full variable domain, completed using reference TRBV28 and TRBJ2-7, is DVKVTQSSRYLVKRTGEKVFLECVQDMDHENMFWYRQDPGLGLRLIYFSYDVKMKEKGDIPEGYSVSREKKERFSLILESASTNQTSMYLCASNPGQSYEQYFGPGTRLTVT.

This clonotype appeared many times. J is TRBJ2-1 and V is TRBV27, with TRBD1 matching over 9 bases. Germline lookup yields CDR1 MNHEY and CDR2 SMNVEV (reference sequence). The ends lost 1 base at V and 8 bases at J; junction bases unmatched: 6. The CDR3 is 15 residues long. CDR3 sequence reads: CASSLLKGQGHEQFF. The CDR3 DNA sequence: TGTGCCAGCAGTTTATTGAAGGGACAGGGCCATGAGCAGTTCTTC.

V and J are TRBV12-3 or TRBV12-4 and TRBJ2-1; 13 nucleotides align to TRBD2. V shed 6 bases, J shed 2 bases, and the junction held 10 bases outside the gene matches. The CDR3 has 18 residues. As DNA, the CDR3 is TGTGCCAGCAGGAAGGACCGTGGACTAGCGGGGGCCTACAATGAGCAGTTCTTC. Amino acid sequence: CASRKDRGLAGAYNEQFF.

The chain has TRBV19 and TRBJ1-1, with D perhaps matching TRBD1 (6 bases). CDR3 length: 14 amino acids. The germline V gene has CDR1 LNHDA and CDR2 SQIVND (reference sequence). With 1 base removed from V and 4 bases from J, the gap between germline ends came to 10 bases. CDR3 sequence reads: CASSIGGGITEAFF. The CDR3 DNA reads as TGTGCCAGTAGTATAGGGGGGGGCATCACTGAAGCTTTCTTT.

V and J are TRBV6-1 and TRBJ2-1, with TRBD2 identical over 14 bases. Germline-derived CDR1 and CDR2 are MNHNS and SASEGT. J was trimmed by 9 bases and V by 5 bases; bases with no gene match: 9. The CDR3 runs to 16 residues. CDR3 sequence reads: CASSRTGLAGVVEQFF. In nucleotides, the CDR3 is TGTGCCAGCAGTAGGACGGGACTAGCGGGAGTTGTTGAGCAGTTCTTC.

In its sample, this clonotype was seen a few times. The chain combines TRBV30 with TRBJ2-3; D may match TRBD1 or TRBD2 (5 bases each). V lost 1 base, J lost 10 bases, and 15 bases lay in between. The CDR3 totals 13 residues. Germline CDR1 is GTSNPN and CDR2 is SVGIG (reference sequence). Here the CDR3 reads CAWSGWGFESQYF. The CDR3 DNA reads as TGTGCCTGGAGTGGGTGGGGGTTCGAGTCGCAGTATTTT.

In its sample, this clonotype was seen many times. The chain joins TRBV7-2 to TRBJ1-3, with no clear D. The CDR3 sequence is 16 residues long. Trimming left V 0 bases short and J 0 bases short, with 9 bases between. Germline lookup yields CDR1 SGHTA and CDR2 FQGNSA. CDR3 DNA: TGTGCCAGCAGCTTAGCGTTGGGAAGCTCTGGAAACACCATATATTTT. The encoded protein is CASSLALGSSGNTIYF.

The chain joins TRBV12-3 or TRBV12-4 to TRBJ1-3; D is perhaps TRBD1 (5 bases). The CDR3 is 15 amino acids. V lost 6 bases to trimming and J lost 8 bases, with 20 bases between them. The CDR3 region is CASSSNRDPRDTIYF. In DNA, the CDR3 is TGTGCCAGCAGCTCTAACCGGGACCCAAGGGACACCATATATTTT.

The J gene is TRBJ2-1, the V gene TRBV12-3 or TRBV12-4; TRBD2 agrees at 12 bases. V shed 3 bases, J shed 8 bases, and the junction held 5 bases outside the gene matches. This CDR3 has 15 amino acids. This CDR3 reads CASSLRLAGVDEQFF. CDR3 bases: TGTGCCAGCAGTTTGAGACTAGCGGGAGTCGATGAGCAGTTCTTC.

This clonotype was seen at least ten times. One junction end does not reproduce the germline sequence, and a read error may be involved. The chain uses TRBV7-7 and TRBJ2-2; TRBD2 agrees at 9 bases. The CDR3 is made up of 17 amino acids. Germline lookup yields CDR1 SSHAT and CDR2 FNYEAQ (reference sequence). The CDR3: CASSPVTSGSNTGELFF. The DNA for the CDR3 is TGTGCTAGCAGCCCGGTAACTAGCGGGTCGAACACCGGGGAGCTGTTTTTT.

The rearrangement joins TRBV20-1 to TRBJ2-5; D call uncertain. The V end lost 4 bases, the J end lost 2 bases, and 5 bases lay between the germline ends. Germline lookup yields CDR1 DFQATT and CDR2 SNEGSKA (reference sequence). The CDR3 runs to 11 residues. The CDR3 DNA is TGCAGTGCTAACCGGCAAGAGACCCAGTACTTC. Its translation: CSANRQETQYF.

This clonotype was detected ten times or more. The CDR3 coding sequence is TGTGCCACCAACCCGCAGGGAAATTCACCCCTCCACTTT. This encodes CATNPQGNSPLHF. The gene calls are TRBV7-2 and TRBJ1-6, with D possibly TRBD1 on 5 matching bases. V shed 10 bases and J shed 7 bases, with 14 bases lying between them. CDR3 length: 13 residues. In germline, CDR1 is SGHTA, CDR2 FQGNSA.

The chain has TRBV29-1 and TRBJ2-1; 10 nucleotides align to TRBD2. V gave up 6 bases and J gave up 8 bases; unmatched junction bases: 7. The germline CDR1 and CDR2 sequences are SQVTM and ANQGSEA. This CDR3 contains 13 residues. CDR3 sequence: CSVPGTSVYEQFF. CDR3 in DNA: TGCAGCGTACCGGGGACTAGCGTCTATGAGCAGTTCTTC.

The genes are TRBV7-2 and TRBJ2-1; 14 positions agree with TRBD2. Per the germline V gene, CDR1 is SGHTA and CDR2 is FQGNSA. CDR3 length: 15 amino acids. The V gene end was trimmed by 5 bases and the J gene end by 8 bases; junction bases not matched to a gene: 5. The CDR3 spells CASSPRLAGGDEQFF. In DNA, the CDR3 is TGTGCCAGCAGCCCCAGACTAGCGGGAGGGGATGAGCAGTTCTTC.

DNA of the CDR3: TGTGCCAGCAGTCTCAGGGTAAACTATGGCTACACCTTC. This encodes CASSLRVNYGYTF. V and J are TRBV12-3 or TRBV12-4 and TRBJ1-2, with a weak D call TRBD1 (5 bases). V gave up 5 bases and J gave up 2 bases, with 9 bases separating them. The CDR3 contains 13 residues.

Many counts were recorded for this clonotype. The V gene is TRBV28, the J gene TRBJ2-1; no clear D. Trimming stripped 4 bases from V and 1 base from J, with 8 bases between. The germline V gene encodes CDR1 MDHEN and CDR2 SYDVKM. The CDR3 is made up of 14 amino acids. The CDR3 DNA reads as TGTGCCAGCAGTTCGGTAGAGTCCTACAATGAGCAGTTCTTC. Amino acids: CASSSVESYNEQFF. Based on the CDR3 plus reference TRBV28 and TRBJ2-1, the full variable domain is DVKVTQSSRYLVKRTGEKVFLECVQDMDHENMFWYRQDPGLGLRLIYFSYDVKMKEKGDIPEGYSVSREKKERFSLILESASTNQTSMYLCASSSVESYNEQFFGPGTRLTVL.

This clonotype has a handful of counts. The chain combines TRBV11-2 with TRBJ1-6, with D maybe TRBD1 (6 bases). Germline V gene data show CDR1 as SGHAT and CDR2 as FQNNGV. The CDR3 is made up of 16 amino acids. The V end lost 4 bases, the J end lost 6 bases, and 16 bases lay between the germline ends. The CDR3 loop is CASSSAPRGRNSPLHF. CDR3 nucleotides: TGTGCCAGCAGCTCAGCGCCCAGGGGACGTAATTCACCCCTCCACTTT.

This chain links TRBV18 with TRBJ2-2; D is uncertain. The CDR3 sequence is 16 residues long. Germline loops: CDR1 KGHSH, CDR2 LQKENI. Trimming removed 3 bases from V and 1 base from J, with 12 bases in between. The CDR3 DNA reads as TGTGCCAGCTCACCCCCAAACACACAGAACACCGGGGAGCTGTTTTTT. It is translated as CASSPPNTQNTGELFF.

The chain's CDR3 is CATSDRAWGYTF. In DNA form, the CDR3 reads TGTGCCACCAGTGACAGGGCTTGGGGCTACACCTTC. The J gene is TRBJ1-2, the V gene TRBV24-1, with D tentatively TRBD1 (5 bases). The germline V and J ends were trimmed by 4 bases and 8 bases, with 10 bases remaining between them. In germline, CDR1 is KGHDR, CDR2 SFDVKD. This CDR3 has 12 residues.

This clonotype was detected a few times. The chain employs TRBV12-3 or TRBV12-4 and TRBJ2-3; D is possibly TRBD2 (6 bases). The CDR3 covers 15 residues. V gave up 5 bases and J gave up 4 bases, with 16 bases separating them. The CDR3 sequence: CASSPRGRGSDTQYF. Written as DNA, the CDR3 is TGTGCCAGCAGTCCGAGGGGCCGGGGGTCAGATACGCAGTATTTT.